Listed below are T cell receptor beta chains from one sample, sequenced in a study of CD8 T cells in ankylosing spondylitis. TCRdb reprocessed the 5' RACE reads via MiXCR and lists one record per CDR3 protein. The data show 250,000 to 300,000 distinct CDR3 sequences, 20% seen once. The sequenced material came from blood, either unsorted or a sorted T cell fraction (not recorded which). The receptor set was obtained from a male donor with ankylosing spondylitis or in good health (not recorded which). Each CDR3 is given with its conserved first and last residue. A D gene is named only where the DNA matches it firmly. The size of a clone is reported for some rows only, either as once, few or many, or as a class for expanded clones.

.	many	TRBV20-1	TRBJ2-5	CSAKFWAGFLETQYF	TGCAGTGCTAAATTCTGGGCTGGGTTTTTGGAGACCCAGTACTTC
.	few	TRBV28	TRBJ1-6	CASSLSPARSSYNSPLHF	TGTGCCAGCAGTTTATCCCCCGCCAGGTCCTCCTATAATTCACCCCTCCACTTT
.	.	TRBV12-3/TRBV12-4	TRBJ1-4	CASHGGALTNEKLFF	TGTGCCAGCCACGGGGGGGCCCTAACTAATGAAAAACTGTTTTTT
.	.	TRBV10-3	TRBJ2-3	CAIRGAPDTQYF	TGTGCCATCAGGGGGGCTCCAGATACGCAGTATTTT
.	few	TRBV7-6	TRBJ2-2	CASSLALADPGELFF	TGTGCCAGCAGCTTAGCCCTAGCAGATCCCGGGGAGCTGTTTTTT
TRBD2	.	TRBV5-4	TRBJ2-3	CASSLGAGDTDTQYF	TGTGCCAGCAGCTTAGGTGCGGGGGATACGGATACGCAGTATTTT
.	few	TRBV6-2/TRBV6-3	TRBJ1-6	CAITRRPEINSPLHF	TGTGCCATTACCCGGCGGCCAGAGATAAATTCACCCCTCCACTTT
TRBD2	.	TRBV20-1	TRBJ2-3	CSAGPSGGSSTDTQYF	TGCAGTGCAGGCCCTAGCGGGGGGTCGAGCACAGATACGCAGTATTTT
.	few	TRBV5-1	TRBJ2-1	CASSLLVGNNEQFF	TGCGCCAGCAGCCTTCTGGTTGGGAACAATGAGCAGTTCTTC
TRBD2	.	TRBV5-1	TRBJ2-1	CASSQPGLGPHNEQFF	TGCGCCAGCAGCCAACCGGGACTAGGGCCCCACAATGAGCAGTTCTTC
.	.	TRBV12-3/TRBV12-4	TRBJ1-4	CASSRDRDIDEKLFF	TGTGCCAGCAGCCGTGACCGGGACATAGATGAAAAACTGTTTTTT
.	.	TRBV5-5	TRBJ2-1	CTSSSLGNEQFF	TGTACCAGCAGCTCACTGGGGAATGAGCAGTTCTTC
.	.	TRBV7-9	TRBJ2-3	CASSWGLDTQYF	TGTGCCAGCAGCTGGGGTTTAGATACGCAGTATTTT
TRBD2	.	TRBV24-1	TRBJ2-5	CATSDFGRTSGSQETQYF	TGTGCCACCAGTGATTTTGGGAGGACTAGCGGGTCCCAAGAGACCCAGTACTTC